The rows below give T cell receptor beta chains drawn from one sample of a study of blood T cell repertoires in COVID-19. Repertoires were generated with immunoSEQ multiplex PCR, while TCRdb's copy carries only in-frame clones and drops some. Counted here are fewer than 200,000 clones, about 80% occurring once; the ten biggest clones make up over 2%. Sequences were obtained from peripheral blood. The receptors derive from a woman of 80 years or more with acute or convalescent COVID-19. Both conserved end residues are part of each CDR3. The D gene is left open where the match is weak. Only some rows state a clone size, as once, few, many or a class for expanded clones.

d_gene | j_gene | v_gene | abundance | CDR3aa | CDR3nt
TRBD2 | TRBJ2-1 | TRBV5-6 | - | CASSGELAGEQFF | TGTGCCAGCAGCGGGGAACTAGCGGGTGAGCAGTTCTTC
TRBD1 | TRBJ1-4 | TRBV5-6 | once | CASRRTGTGGHEKLFF | TGTGCCAGCAGACGTACCGGGACAGGGGGCCATGAAAAACTGTTTTTT
- | TRBJ2-3 | TRBV27 | - | CASTLRSGLLTDTQYF | TGTGCCAGCACCCTCCGGTCGGGACTGTTAACAGATACGCAGTATTTT
TRBD1 | TRBJ1-2 | TRBV28 | - | CASTRRGQVGYGYTF | TGTGCCAGCACAAGGAGGGGGCAGGTTGGCTATGGCTACACCTTC
- | TRBJ2-1 | TRBV28 | - | CASSFESHEQFF | TGTGCCAGCAGTTTCGAGAGCCATGAGCAGTTCTTC
- | TRBJ2-2 | TRBV18 | few | CASSPIQDRTGELFF | TGTGCCAGCTCACCCATACAAGATCGAACCGGGGAGCTGTTTTTT
TRBD1 | TRBJ1-1 | TRBV29-1 | once | CSGGQGRNTEAFF | TGCAGCGGTGGACAGGGAAGAAACACTGAAGCTTTCTTT
TRBD1 | TRBJ1-2 | TRBV5-6 | - | CASSSTKDRDGPYTF | TGTGCCAGCAGCTCGACAAAGGACAGGGACGGGCCCTACACCTTC
TRBD2 | TRBJ2-7 | TRBV27 | - | CASSLLLAGAHEQYF | TGTGCCAGCAGTTTACTCTTGGCGGGAGCTCACGAGCAGTACTTC
TRBD1 | TRBJ2-7 | TRBV7-6 | - | CASSPEGPGTGGYEQYF | TGTGCCAGCAGCCCAGAGGGTCCCGGGACAGGGGGCTACGAGCAGTACTTC
TRBD2 | TRBJ2-5 | TRBV5-1 | - | CASSPGTIQETQYF | TGCGCCAGCAGCCCAGGGACTATACAAGAGACCCAGTACTTC
- | TRBJ1-3 | TRBV9 | - | CASSVEGPVAAPGNTIYF | TGTGCCAGCAGCGTAGAAGGTCCCGTCGCGGCCCCTGGAAACACCATATATTTT
TRBD1 | TRBJ1-5 | TRBV29-1 | few | CSVGTGNNQPQHF | TGCAGCGTTGGGACAGGAAACAATCAGCCCCAGCATTTT
TRBD1 | TRBJ2-7 | TRBV5-3 | - | CARSLVVRTGGRTYEQYF | TGTGCCAGAAGCCTAGTGGTACGAACAGGGGGCCGCACCTACGAGCAGTACTTC
- | TRBJ2-1 | TRBV14 | - | CASSQVRTGYNEQFF | TGTGCCAGCAGCCAAGTTCGAACAGGGTACAATGAGCAGTTCTTC
TRBD1 | TRBJ1-2 | TRBV29-1 | few | CSADRGTAGYTF | TGCAGCGCCGACAGGGGGACTGCTGGCTACACCTTC
- | TRBJ2-7 | TRBV27 | - | CASSLRQGSYEQYF | TGTGCCAGCAGTTTAAGGCAGGGCTCCTACGAGCAGTACTTC
- | TRBJ2-7 | TRBV25-1 | - | CASSESVISYEQYF | TGTGCCAGCAGTGAATCGGTGATTAGCTACGAGCAGTACTTC
- | TRBJ2-5 | TRBV15 | - | CATSRVPRGAGETQYF | TGTGCCACCAGCAGAGTTCCCAGGGGGGCCGGAGAGACCCAGTACTTC
TRBD1 | TRBJ2-2 | TRBV19 | - | CASRSGQGVGTGELFF | TGTGCCAGTAGATCGGGACAGGGGGTTGGCACCGGGGAGCTGTTTTTT
- | TRBJ2-5 | TRBV5-1 | - | CASSLGTGQETQYF | TGCGCCAGCAGCTTGGGTACAGGGCAAGAGACCCAGTACTTC
TRBD1 | TRBJ1-2 | TRBV7-9 | - | CASSSPGELRGLNGYTF | TGTGCCAGCAGCTCACCCGGGGAGTTGAGGGGGCTGAATGGCTACACCTTC
TRBD1 | TRBJ1-3 | TRBV6-6 | - | CASRPPGQHSGNTIYF | TGTGCCAGCAGACCCCCGGGACAGCACTCTGGAAACACCATATATTTT
- | TRBJ1-5 | TRBV30 | - | CAWNQVSIDQPQHF | TGTGCCTGGAATCAGGTCTCAATCGATCAGCCCCAGCATTTT
TRBD1 | TRBJ2-7 | TRBV13 | - | CASSTTGGVLSYEQYF | TGTGCCAGCAGCACGACAGGGGGCGTGTTATCCTACGAGCAGTACTTC
TRBD1 | TRBJ1-6 | TRBV5-6 | - | CASSRQGLYNSPLHF | TGTGCCAGCAGCAGACAGGGGCTCTATAATTCACCCCTCCACTTT
- | TRBJ2-5 | TRBV5-4 | - | CASSVGLVVGQETQYF | TGTGCCAGCAGCGTCGGCCTAGTAGTGGGGCAGGAGACCCAGTACTTC
TRBD1 | TRBJ1-2 | TRBV9 | - | CASSGGAGGDYGYTF | TGTGCCAGCAGCGGGGGTGCAGGGGGCGACTATGGCTACACCTTC
- | TRBJ1-2 | TRBV27 | - | CASSFGRNYGYTF | TGTGCCAGCAGTTTTGGCAGGAACTATGGCTACACCTTC